A single sample is the source of the 18 T cell receptor beta chains below, sequenced in a study of blood T cell repertoires in COVID-19. TCRdb's copy holds only in-frame clones and misses some; the assay was immunoSEQ multiplex PCR. The sample records approximately 220,000 clones, roughly 80% being singletons. The source material was peripheral blood. These receptors were taken from a woman at least 80 years old with acute or convalescent COVID-19.

The V and J genes are TRBV10-2 and TRBJ2-3, with 13 positions matching TRBD2. Germline lookup yields CDR1 WSHSY and CDR2 SAAADI. The CDR3 is 15 residues long. Unmatched junction bases numbered 6, after V lost 7 bases and J lost 5 bases. As DNA, the CDR3 is TGCGCCAGCAAAGGACTAGCGGGGGCGGTAGATACGCAGTATTTT. This translates into CASKGLAGAVDTQYF.

This chain joins TRBV5-6 and TRBJ1-1; no clear D. The V end lost 2 bases, the J end lost 0 bases, and 11 bases lay between the germline ends. Germline V CDR1 and CDR2: SGHDT, YYEEEE. This CDR3 is built from 15 residues. The CDR3 bases are TGTGCCAGCAGCTTTAATCCAGGTCTGAACACTGAAGCTTTCTTT. Amino acid sequence: CASSFNPGLNTEAFF.

Only a few counts were recorded for this clone. The genes are TRBV10-2 and TRBJ2-2, with 7 bases that match TRBD1. Trimming at V came to 8 bases and at J to 6 bases, leaving 6 bases not matched to a gene. The CDR3 contains 13 residues. Germline CDR1 and CDR2: WSHSY and SAAADI. CDR3 DNA: TGCGCCAGCCGAGGGACAGCGGCCGGGGAGCTGTTTTTT. This encodes CASRGTAAGELFF.

The rearrangement uses TRBV5-1 and TRBJ2-5; 8 bases line up with TRBD2. Germline CDR1 reads SGHRS; CDR2 reads YFSETQ. The trim removed 4 bases at V and 3 bases at J, leaving 5 bases unmatched. This CDR3 is 14 amino acids long. The CDR3, as DNA: TGCGCCAGCAGCCCCAGCGGGAGAGAAGAGACCCAGTACTTC. Its translation is CASSPSGREETQYF.

The V and J genes are TRBV7-2 and TRBJ2-1; D is undetermined. The CDR3 runs to 13 residues. Germline lookup yields CDR1 SGHTA and CDR2 FQGNSA. Deletions cut 6 bases from V and 2 bases from J, with 8 bases between. CDR3 sequence: CASSGVTYNEQFF. CDR3 bases: TGTGCCAGCAGTGGAGTAACCTACAATGAGCAGTTCTTC.

This clone appeared a few times. The J gene is TRBJ2-1, the V gene TRBV2; 8 positions match TRBD1. Unmatched junction bases numbered 11, after V lost 9 bases and J lost 4 bases. The CDR3 consists of 15 residues. The V gene's germline CDR1 is SNHLY and CDR2 FYNNEI. The CDR3 DNA is TGTGCCAGAGGAGGACAGGGAGGCTTATACAATGAGCAGTTCTTC. Protein product: CARGGQGGLYNEQFF.

J is TRBJ2-5 and V is TRBV7-2, with 8 bases matching TRBD2. The germline gives CDR1 SGHTA, CDR2 FQGNSA. V lost 2 bases and J lost 1; bases outside the gene matches: 6. The CDR3 spans 16 residues. CDR3 DNA sequence: TGTGCCAGCAGCTTAAACGGGGGGGGACTCCAAGAGACCCAGTACTTC. Translating gives CASSLNGGGLQETQYF.

This chain joins TRBV11-2 and TRBJ1-2; no clear D. The CDR3 has 16 residues. Germline CDR1 is SGHAT and CDR2 is FQNNGV. Trimming left V 7 bases short and J 7 bases short, with 25 bases between. The CDR3 DNA is TGTGCCAGCACCCTTAGTAGGGCGGGCGGGGATCGTGGCTACACCTTC. This gives the protein CASTLSRAGGDRGYTF.

The table lists this clone with a few counts. The gene calls are TRBV3-1 (or the pseudogene TRBV3-2) and TRBJ2-5; 8 nucleotides align to TRBD2. The length of the CDR3 is 15 residues. The germline V gene has CDR1 LGHDT and CDR2 YNNKEL (reference sequence). Losses at the gene ends were 6 bases for V and 5 bases for J; bases not matched to a gene: 11. CDR3 in DNA: TGTGCCAGCAGTCAGGACACGGGGGGGCACGAGACCCAGTACTTC. Translating gives CASSQDTGGHETQYF.

The rearrangement uses TRBV27 and TRBJ2-2; D unresolved. Germline V gene lookup returns CDR1 MNHEY and CDR2 SMNVEV (reference sequence). CDR3 length: 14 amino acids. The V end was cut by 6 bases, the J end by 0 bases, with 8 bases between. The CDR3 is CASSHQANTGELFF. The CDR3 nucleotides read TGTGCCAGCAGCCACCAGGCGAACACCGGGGAGCTGTTTTTT.

This sequence joins TRBV5-1 and TRBJ2-3, with 8 bases identical to TRBD2. Germline V CDR1 and CDR2: SGHRS, YFSETQ. J lost 2 bases, V lost 4 bases, and 3 bases had no gene match. The CDR3 loop spans 14 amino acids. The DNA for the CDR3 is TGCGCCAGCAGCCGGGGGGGCCCCACAGATACGCAGTATTTT. Translated: CASSRGGPTDTQYF.

J is TRBJ1-1 and V is TRBV3-1 (or the pseudogene TRBV3-2); maybe TRBD1 (6 bases). Looked up from germline, CDR1 is LGHDT and CDR2 is YNNKEL (reference sequence). V lost 4 bases and J 5 bases, leaving 17 bases between the germline ends. The CDR3 is 15 amino acids. This CDR3 is CASSLFTGGGTEAFF. In DNA, the CDR3 is TGTGCCAGCAGCCTTTTTACGGGGGGCGGGACTGAAGCTTTCTTT.

The chain recombines TRBV4-1 with TRBJ1-5; 8 nucleotides align to TRBD1. With V trimmed by 3 bases and J by 4 bases, 14 bases remained unmatched. There are 18 residues in the CDR3. CDR1 and CDR2 from the germline V gene are MGHRA and YSYEKL. The DNA for the CDR3 is TGCGCCAGCAGCCACCTACTTTCTGGACAGGGCCAAAATCAGCCCCAGCATTTT. It yields the protein CASSHLLSGQGQNQPQHF.

This clone was detected once. V and J are TRBV20-1 and TRBJ1-5, with D perhaps matching TRBD1 (6 bases). Germline-derived CDR1 and CDR2 are DFQATT and SNEGSKA (reference sequence). The CDR3 spans 15 residues. Trimming cost V 3 bases and J 1 base, with 13 bases left between them. CDR3: CSASRGTGSNQPQHF. In DNA form, the CDR3 reads TGCAGTGCTAGTAGGGGGACGGGAAGCAATCAGCCCCAGCATTTT.

The rearrangement uses TRBV6-5 and TRBJ2-2; 10 nucleotides agree with TRBD2. Per the germline V gene, CDR1 is MNHEY and CDR2 is SVGAGI. V shed 6 bases and J 5 bases; nucleotides not matched to a gene: 0. The length of the CDR3 is 13 residues. The CDR3 sequence is CASRLAGTGELFF. The CDR3, as DNA: TGTGCCAGCAGACTAGCGGGGACCGGGGAGCTGTTTTTT.

This clone was recorded once. The chain combines TRBV28 with TRBJ2-1; maybe TRBD2 (5 bases). The V end was cut by 5 bases, the J end by 2 bases, with 13 bases between. The germline gives CDR1 MDHEN, CDR2 SYDVKM. The CDR3 is made up of 15 amino acids. The CDR3 here is CASSGAGVTYNEQFF. CDR3 DNA: TGTGCCAGCAGTGGCGCGGGCGTGACCTACAATGAGCAGTTCTTC.

The rearrangement uses TRBV6-2 or TRBV6-3 and TRBJ2-5; D remains ambiguous. V gave up 0 bases and J gave up 4 bases, with 9 bases separating them. This CDR3 has 14 residues. Looked up from germline, CDR1 is MNHEY and CDR2 is SVGEGT. CDR3 protein: CASSYSTDGETQYF. DNA for the CDR3: TGTGCCAGCAGTTACTCGACTGATGGAGAGACCCAGTACTTC.

The rearrangement links TRBV7-3 to TRBJ2-3; 12 nucleotides align to TRBD2. The CDR3 has 20 residues. The V gene end was trimmed by 5 bases and the J gene end by 5 bases; junction bases not matched to a gene: 20. Germline V gene data show CDR1 as SGHTA and CDR2 as FQGTGA. Here the CDR3 DNA reads TGTGCCAGCAGCGACGCCCTAGCGGGAGGGCCCGGGGGTGCAGGAGATACGCAGTATTTT. It yields the protein CASSDALAGGPGGAGDTQYF.